These 12 T cell receptor beta chains were sequenced from one sample in a study of T cells in Graves' hyperthyroidism and ophthalmopathy. Using RNA transcripts as the source, TCR beta CDR3 regions were amplified. Carried out on the TCR CDR3, a first-round RT-PCR used the HTBI primer set. MiXCR, run by TCRdb on the multiplex PCR reads, gives a single entry per CDR3 protein. The table records more than 95,000 distinct CDR3 sequences, roughly 44% of them present only once. Specimen: blood. Source of these receptors: a man aged 40-49 years with Graves' hyperthyroidism.

At least ten counts were recorded for this clonotype. The DNA for the CDR3 is TGTGCCAGCAGTTACTCGCTTTGGGAGACCCAGTACTTC. Translated, it gives CASSYSLWETQYF. This chain links TRBV6-5 with TRBJ2-5; D is unclear. In germline, CDR1 is MNHEY, CDR2 SVGAGI. V gave up 0 bases and J gave up 5 bases, with 7 bases separating them. The CDR3 consists of 13 residues.

The chain joins TRBV5-1 to TRBJ2-7; 12 bases are a match to TRBD1. Germline V lookup: CDR1 SGHRS, CDR2 YFSETQ. Trimming removed 3 bases from V and 4 bases from J; junction bases left unmatched: 5. The CDR3 length is 15 residues. CDR3 sequence reads: CASSSGTGGNYEQYF. In nucleotides, the CDR3 is TGCGCCAGCAGCTCCGGGACAGGGGGCAATTACGAGCAGTACTTC.

As for this clonotype: Possible read error: a much larger clone is one base away. The gene calls are TRBV12-3 or TRBV12-4 and TRBJ1-5; the D is unclear. The CDR3 has 15 amino acids. V was clipped by 6 bases and J by 9 bases, with 21 bases between them. CDR3 bases: TGTGCCAGCAGAAACGGACGGGGAAACTATATGCCCCAGCATTTT. Translation gives CASRNGRGNYMPQHF.

This clonotype was detected ten times or more. J is TRBJ1-6 and V is TRBV5-4; D call uncertain. The CDR3 totals 14 residues. CDR1 is SGHNT, CDR2 YYREEE, per germline (reference sequence). V dropped 5 bases and J dropped 9 bases, with 15 bases sitting between them. The CDR3 nucleotides are TGTGCCAGCAGGCAGGCTTTGGGGATTTCACCCCTCCACTTT. This translates into CASRQALGISPLHF.

This clonotype appeared many times. The V and J genes are TRBV5-1 and TRBJ1-1, with D possibly matching TRBD1 (6 bases). The CDR3 extends over 13 amino acids. The ends were cut back, 1 base at V and 5 bases at J, with 9 bases in the middle. The germline CDR1 and CDR2 sequences are SGHRS and YFSETQ. This CDR3 is CASSLLGGTEAFF. The CDR3 DNA sequence: TGCGCCAGCAGCTTGTTAGGGGGGACTGAAGCTTTCTTT.

The table lists this clonotype with a few counts. The chain has TRBV7-2 and TRBJ2-1; 7 bases match TRBD1. CDR1 is SGHTA and CDR2 is FQGNSA in the germline V gene. This CDR3 region has 15 residues. After removal of 6 bases from V and 0 bases from J, the junction contained 5 bases not matched to a gene. CDR3 residues: CASSNRGSSYNEQFF. The CDR3 DNA sequence: TGTGCCAGCAGTAACAGGGGTAGCTCCTACAATGAGCAGTTCTTC.

This clonotype occurred many times. The chain carries TRBV12-5 and TRBJ2-7, with D uncertain. Per germline, CDR1 LGHNT and CDR2 FRNRAP. The CDR3 has 15 amino acids. The ends were cut back, 2 bases at V and 0 bases at J, with 11 bases in the middle. CDR3 residues: CASGLSLGGSYEQYF. The CDR3 DNA is TGTGCTAGTGGTTTGTCCCTCGGCGGCTCCTACGAGCAGTACTTC. The variable domain in full, completed from reference TRBV12-5 and TRBJ2-7, reads DARVTQTPRHKVTEMGQEVTMRCQPILGHNTVFWYRQTMMQGLELLAYFRNRAPLDDSGMPKDRFSAEMPDATLATLKIQPSEPRDSAVYFCASGLSLGGSYEQYFGPGTRLTVT.

This clonotype was seen only a few times. A read error may explain this, as a much larger clone is one base away. The chain combines TRBV4-3 with TRBJ2-7; D is perhaps TRBD1 (6 bases). The CDR3 extends over 15 amino acids. V was clipped by 0 bases and J by 4 bases, with 13 bases between them. From germline, CDR1 is LGHNA and CDR2 YSLEER. The CDR3 DNA is TGCGCCAGCAGCCAAGATCAGGGACACGATTACGAGCAGTACTTC. It encodes CASSQDQGHDYEQYF.

The rearrangement uses TRBV3-2 and TRBJ2-6; TRBD1 is the table's D call and was not checked against the DNA. TRBV3-2 is listed as a pseudogene. This CDR3 has 18 residues. Here the CDR3 reads CASSQHQQGAHGANVLTF. The CDR3 DNA reads as TGTGCCAGCAGCCAACACCAACAGGGGGCACACGGGGCCAACGTCCTGACTTTC.

Many counts were recorded for this clonotype. This chain links TRBV7-2 with TRBJ2-3, with 9 nucleotides matching TRBD2. Looked up from germline, CDR1 is SGHTA and CDR2 is FQGNSA. With V trimmed by 3 bases and J by 9 bases, 7 bases remained unmatched. The CDR3 consists of 14 residues. CDR3 region: CASSFAGGEYTQYF. The CDR3 DNA is TGTGCCAGCAGCTTTGCGGGGGGGGAGTACACGCAGTATTTT.

Only a few counts were recorded for this clonotype. The V gene is TRBV9, the J gene TRBJ1-4; 10 nucleotides line up with TRBD1. The germline V gene has CDR1 SGDLS and CDR2 YYNGEE. The CDR3 consists of 14 residues. V trimming: 4 bases; J trimming: 10 bases; junction bases outside the gene matches: 7. The CDR3 DNA is TGTGCCAGCAGCCGAACGGGACAGGGGAGAAAACTGTTTTTT. Translating gives CASSRTGQGRKLFF.

This clonotype was recorded at least ten times. The chain combines TRBV12-3 or TRBV12-4 with TRBJ2-5; 10 bases map to TRBD2. The CDR3 contains 15 residues. V gave up 5 bases and J gave up 4 bases; unmatched junction bases: 7. CDR3 loop: CASSTLPSGRETQYF. The CDR3 DNA is TGTGCCAGCAGTACCTTGCCTAGCGGGAGAGAGACCCAGTACTTC.